This TCR beta chain emerged from a study of cytotoxic CD8 clonotypes in ibrutinib-treated CLL. Findings and limits, study-wide: Starting clonality was above that of age-matched healthy donors and tracked circulating CD8+ T-cell counts. Different sampling times were used for sustained-remission and progressing patients.

The V and J ends lost 2 bases and 2 bases respectively, with 17 bases between them. Per germline, CDR1 KGHSH and CDR2 LQKENI. This CDR3 comprises 17 residues. For this clone: Its specificity is unknown.

TCRdb's copy holds only in-frame clones and misses some; the assay was immunoSEQ multiplex PCR. The sample has 300,000 or so clones, roughly two thirds seen once; the top ten hold around 6.5%. Sequencing was performed on PBMCs, taken after 36 months of ibrutinib treatment. This rearrangement joins TRBV18 to TRBJ2-3, with a possible D match to TRBD2 (6 bases). The clonotype originates from a human donor with chronic lymphocytic leukemia. CDR3 coding DNA: TGTGCCAGCTCACCAGGCGTGGGACTCCCTGACACAGATACGCAGTATTTT. It is translated as CASSPGVGLPDTDTQYF.